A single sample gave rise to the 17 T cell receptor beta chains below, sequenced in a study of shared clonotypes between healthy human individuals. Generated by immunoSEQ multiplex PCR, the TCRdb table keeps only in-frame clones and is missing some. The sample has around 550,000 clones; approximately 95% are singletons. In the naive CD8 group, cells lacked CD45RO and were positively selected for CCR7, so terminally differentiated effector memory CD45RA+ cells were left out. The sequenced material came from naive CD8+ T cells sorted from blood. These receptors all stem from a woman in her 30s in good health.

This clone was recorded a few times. In nucleotides, the CDR3 is TGTGCCAGCAGTTTATTCAGGGTTAGCAATCAGCCCCAGCATTTT. It is translated as CASSLFRVSNQPQHF. The V call is TRBV28, the J call TRBJ1-5, with D maybe TRBD1 (5 bases). This CDR3 has 15 amino acids. Germline V lookup: CDR1 MDHEN, CDR2 SYDVKM. V lost 1 base and J 0 bases, leaving 7 bases between the germline ends.

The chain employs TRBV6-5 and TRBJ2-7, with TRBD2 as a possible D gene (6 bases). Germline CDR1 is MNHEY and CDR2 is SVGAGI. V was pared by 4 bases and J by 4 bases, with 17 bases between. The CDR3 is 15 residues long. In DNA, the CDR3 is TGTGCCAGCAGTTCCCGACTTGCGGGACCTTACGAGCAGTACTTC. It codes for CASSSRLAGPYEQYF.

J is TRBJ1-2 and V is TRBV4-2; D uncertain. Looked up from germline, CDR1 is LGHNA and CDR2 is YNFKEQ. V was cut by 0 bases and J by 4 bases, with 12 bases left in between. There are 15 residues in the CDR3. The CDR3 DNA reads TGTGCCAGCAGCCAAGATGAGGGAGGCCCCTATGGCTACACCTTC. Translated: CASSQDEGGPYGYTF.

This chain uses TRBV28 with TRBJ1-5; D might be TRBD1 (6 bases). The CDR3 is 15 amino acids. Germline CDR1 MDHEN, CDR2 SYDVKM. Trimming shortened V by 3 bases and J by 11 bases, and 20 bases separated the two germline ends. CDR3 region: CASSLSGTPSVAQHF. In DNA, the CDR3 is TGTGCCAGCAGTTTGAGCGGGACACCCTCAGTAGCCCAGCATTTT.

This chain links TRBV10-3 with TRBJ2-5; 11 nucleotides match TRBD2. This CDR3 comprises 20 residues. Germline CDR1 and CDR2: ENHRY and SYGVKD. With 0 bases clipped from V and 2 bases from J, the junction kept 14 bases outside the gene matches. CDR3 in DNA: TGTGCCATCAGTGAGTCGAAGGGGACTAGCGGACTTTTCCCGCAAGAGACCCAGTACTTC. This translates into CAISESKGTSGLFPQETQYF.

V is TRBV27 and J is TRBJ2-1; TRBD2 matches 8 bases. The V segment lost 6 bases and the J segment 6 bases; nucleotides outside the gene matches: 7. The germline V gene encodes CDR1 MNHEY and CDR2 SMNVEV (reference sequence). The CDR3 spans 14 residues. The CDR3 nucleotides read TGTGCCAGCAGCCCGGGGGGGTTTGTCAATGAGCAGTTCTTC. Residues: CASSPGGFVNEQFF.

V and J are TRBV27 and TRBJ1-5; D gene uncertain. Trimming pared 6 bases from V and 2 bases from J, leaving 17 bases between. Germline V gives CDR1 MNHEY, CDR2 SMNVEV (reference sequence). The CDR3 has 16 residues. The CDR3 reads CASSSGFGQGNQPQHF. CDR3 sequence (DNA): TGTGCCAGCAGCTCAGGTTTCGGGCAGGGCAATCAGCCCCAGCATTTT.

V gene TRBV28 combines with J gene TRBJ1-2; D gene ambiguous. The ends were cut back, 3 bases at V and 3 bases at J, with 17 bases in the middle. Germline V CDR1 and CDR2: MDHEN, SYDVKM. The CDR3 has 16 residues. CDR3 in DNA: TGTGCCAGCAGTTTTGGTGGGGAGGGCCAATACTATGGCTACACCTTC. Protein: CASSFGGEGQYYGYTF.

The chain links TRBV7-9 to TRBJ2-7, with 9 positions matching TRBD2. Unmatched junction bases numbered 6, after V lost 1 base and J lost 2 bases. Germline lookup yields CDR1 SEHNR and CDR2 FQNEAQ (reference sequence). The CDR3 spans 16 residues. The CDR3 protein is CASSLETSGQTYEQYF. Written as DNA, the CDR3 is TGTGCCAGCAGCTTAGAAACTAGCGGGCAAACCTACGAGCAGTACTTC.

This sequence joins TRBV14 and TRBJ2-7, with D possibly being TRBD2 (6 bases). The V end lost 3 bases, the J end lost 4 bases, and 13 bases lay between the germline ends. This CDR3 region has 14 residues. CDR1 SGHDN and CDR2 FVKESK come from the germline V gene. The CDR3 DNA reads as TGTGCCAGCAGCCAGATAGGGAGGCCTTACGAGCAGTACTTC. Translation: CASSQIGRPYEQYF. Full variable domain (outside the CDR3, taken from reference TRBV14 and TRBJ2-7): EAGVTQFPSHSVIEKGQTVTLRCDPISGHDNLYWYRRVMGKEIKFLLHFVKESKQDESGMPNNRFLAERTGGTYSTLKVQPAELEDSGVYFCASSQIGRPYEQYFGPGTRLTVT.

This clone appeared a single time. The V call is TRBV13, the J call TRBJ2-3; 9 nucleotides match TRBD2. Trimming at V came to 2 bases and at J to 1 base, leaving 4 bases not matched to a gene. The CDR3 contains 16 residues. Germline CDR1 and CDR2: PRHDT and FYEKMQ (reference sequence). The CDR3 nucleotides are TGTGCCAGCAGCTTAACCCTAGCGGGGCGCACAGATACGCAGTATTTT. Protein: CASSLTLAGRTDTQYF.

The CDR3 region is CASSVFVNTGELFF. The CDR3 DNA follows: TGTGCCAGCAGTGTGTTCGTAAACACCGGGGAGCTGTTTTTT. The chain combines TRBV25-1 with TRBJ2-2; D not certain. The CDR3 consists of 14 residues. Trimming took off 4 bases at V and 2 bases at J, with 8 bases between the two ends. The germline V gene encodes CDR1 MGHDK and CDR2 SYGVNS.

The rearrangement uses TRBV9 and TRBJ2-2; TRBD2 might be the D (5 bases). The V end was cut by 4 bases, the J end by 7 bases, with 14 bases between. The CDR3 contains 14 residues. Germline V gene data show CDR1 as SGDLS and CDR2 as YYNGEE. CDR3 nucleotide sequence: TGTGCCAGCAGCCAACAGACCCGGGGCGGGGAGCTGTTTTTT. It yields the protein CASSQQTRGGELFF.

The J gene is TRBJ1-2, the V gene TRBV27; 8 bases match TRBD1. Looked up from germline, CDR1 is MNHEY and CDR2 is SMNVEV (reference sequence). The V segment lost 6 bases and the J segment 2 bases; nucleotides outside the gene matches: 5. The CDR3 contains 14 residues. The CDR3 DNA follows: TGTGCCAGCAGAACCGGGACAGGAAACTATGGCTACACCTTC. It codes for CASRTGTGNYGYTF.

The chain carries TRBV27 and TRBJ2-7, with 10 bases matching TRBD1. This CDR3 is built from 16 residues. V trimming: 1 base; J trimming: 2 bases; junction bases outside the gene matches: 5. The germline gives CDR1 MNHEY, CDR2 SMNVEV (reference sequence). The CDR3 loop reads CASSLLTGQGPYEQYF. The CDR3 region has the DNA TGTGCCAGCAGTTTATTGACGGGACAGGGGCCCTACGAGCAGTACTTC.

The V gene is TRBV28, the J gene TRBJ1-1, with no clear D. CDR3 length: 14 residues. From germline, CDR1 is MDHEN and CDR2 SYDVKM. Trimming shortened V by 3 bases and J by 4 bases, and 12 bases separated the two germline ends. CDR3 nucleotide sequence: TGTGCCAGCAGTTTTTATGCGAGATTCACTGAAGCTTTCTTT. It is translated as CASSFYARFTEAFF.

The CDR3 DNA reads as TGTGCCAGCAGCCACTGGGACAGAGGCTACGAGCAGTACTTC. This encodes CASSHWDRGYEQYF. The V call is TRBV4-2, the J call TRBJ2-7, with TRBD1 matching 7 bases. The trim removed 3 bases at V and 3 bases at J, leaving 5 bases unmatched. CDR1 is LGHNA and CDR2 is YNFKEQ in the germline V gene. The CDR3 totals 14 residues.